These T cell receptor beta chains were read from a single sample in a study of graft-versus-host responses after intestinal transplantation. TCRdb's copy holds only in-frame clones and misses some; the assay was immunoSEQ multiplex PCR. The table shows about 110,000 clones, with roughly nine tenths occurring only once. Their antigens remain unidentified. The sample was unstimulated CD4+ T cells sorted from spleen or lymph node cells, taken before transplant. The receptors come from a human donor who was the organ donor for an intestinal transplant. Each CDR3 is given with its conserved first and last residue. D genes are given only for firm matches. Expanded clones are given a class, and other clones once, few, many or no size at all.

-	TRBJ1-2	TRBV5-4	TRBD1	CASTLGDRNGYTF	TGTGCCAGCACCTTGGGGGACAGGAATGGCTACACCTTC
-	TRBJ2-6	TRBV30	-	CAWNEANVLTF	TGTGCCTGGAACGAGGCCAACGTCCTGACTTTC
once	TRBJ1-2	TRBV14	TRBD1	CASSVKTGGDYGYTF	TGTGCCAGCAGCGTAAAGACAGGGGGAGACTATGGCTACACCTTC
-	TRBJ2-1	TRBV11-2	-	CASSLDRDEQFF	TGTGCCAGCAGCTTAGACCGCGATGAGCAGTTCTTC
-	TRBJ2-7	TRBV4-1	-	CASSPAVTHISYEQYF	TGCGCCAGCAGCCCGGCAGTGACACATATTTCCTACGAGCAGTACTTC
-	TRBJ1-1	TRBV7-9	-	CASSPREAFF	TGTGCCAGCAGCCCCCGGGAGGCTTTCTTT
-	TRBJ2-7	TRBV6-1	-	CASSAQGWSSYEQYF	TGTGCCAGCAGTGCACAGGGATGGAGCTCCTACGAGCAGTACTTC
once	TRBJ1-2	TRBV2	TRBD1	CASSESGQGVVGYTF	TGTGCCAGCAGTGAATCGGGACAGGGGGTAGTTGGCTACACCTTC
-	TRBJ2-3	TRBV29-1	-	CSVGGLEGPTDTQYF	TGCAGCGTTGGGGGGCTGGAGGGGCCCACAGATACGCAGTATTTT
-	TRBJ2-7	TRBV6-5	-	CASSPGPDGTYEQYF	TGTGCCAGCAGCCCGGGACCGGACGGCACTTACGAGCAGTACTTC
few	TRBJ2-6	TRBV6-5	TRBD1	CASSSDRASGANVLTF	TGTGCCAGCAGTTCTGACAGGGCGTCTGGGGCCAACGTCCTGACTTTC
-	TRBJ2-1	TRBV5-1	-	CASSRLSSYNEQFF	TGCGCCAGCAGCCGACTAAGCTCCTACAATGAGCAGTTCTTC
-	TRBJ2-7	TRBV6-1	-	CASSEAGVTKQYF	TGTGCCAGCAGTGAAGCGGGAGTAACGAAGCAGTACTTC
-	TRBJ2-5	TRBV5-5	-	CASSLRWGGVETQYF	TGTGCCAGCAGCTTGAGGTGGGGCGGAGTGGAGACCCAGTACTTC
-	TRBJ2-2	TRBV7-2	TRBD2	CASSFFPGTTTGELFF	TGTGCCAGCAGCTTTTTTCCCGGGACTACCACCGGGGAGCTGTTTTTT
once	TRBJ1-4	TRBV20-1	-	CSASATGKLFF	TGCAGTGCTAGTGCGACTGGAAAACTGTTTTTT
-	TRBJ1-5	TRBV12-5	-	CASGYGTDQPQHF	TGTGCTAGTGGTTACGGGACGGATCAGCCCCAGCATTTT
-	TRBJ1-2	TRBV7-6	-	CASSSSPYGYTF	TGTGCCAGCAGCTCTTCTCCCTATGGCTACACCTTC